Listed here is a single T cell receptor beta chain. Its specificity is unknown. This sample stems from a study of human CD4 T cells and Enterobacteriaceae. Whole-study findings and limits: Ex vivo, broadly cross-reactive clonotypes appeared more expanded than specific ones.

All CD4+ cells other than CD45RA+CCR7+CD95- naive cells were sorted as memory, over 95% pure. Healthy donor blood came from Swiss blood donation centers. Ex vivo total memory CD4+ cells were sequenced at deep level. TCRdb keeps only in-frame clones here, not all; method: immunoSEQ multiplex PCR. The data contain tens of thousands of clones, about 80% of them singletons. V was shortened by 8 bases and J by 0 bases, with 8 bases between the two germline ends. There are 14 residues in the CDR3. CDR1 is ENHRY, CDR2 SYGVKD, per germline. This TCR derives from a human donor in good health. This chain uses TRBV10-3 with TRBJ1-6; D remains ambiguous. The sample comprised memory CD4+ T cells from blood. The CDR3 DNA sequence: TGTGCCATCGCTCCTAACTCCTATAATTCACCCCTCCACTTT. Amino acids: CAIAPNSYNSPLHF.